Given below is one T cell receptor (beta chain) in context. This CDR3 spans 14 amino acids. CDR1 is MDHEN, CDR2 SYDVKM, per germline. The ends lost 4 bases at V and 2 bases at J; junction bases unmatched: 5. Sorting that relied on CD45RO/CCR7/CD25/CD127/CD95/CD27 yielded CD4+ naive, central memory, regulatory and stem cell-like memory cells. The source of the sample is a study of beta chain features in type 1 diabetes. Study-level information: All samples yielded around 98,000,000 examined sorted cells.

The investigators reverse transcribed all of the isolated RNA, so they sequenced expressed TCRB transcripts. Sequenced by immunoSEQ multiplex PCR; TCRdb stores in-frame clones only, minus some. The data hold about 180,000 clones, with about 13% observed a single time. The receptor was isolated from a woman aged 18-29 years in good health. The chain uses TRBV28 and TRBJ2-7; 7 nucleotides line up with TRBD1. Sequenced input: central memory CD4+ T cells from blood. The CDR3 loop reads CASSSRTGPYEQYF. CDR3 nucleotide sequence: TGTGCCAGCAGTTCAAGGACAGGACCCTACGAGCAGTACTTC.